These 23 T cell receptor beta chains share one sample of origin, sequenced in a study of CXCR3-negative and CXCR3-positive naive CD8 T cells. UMI labels and 5' RACE were used to prepare the TRB cDNA libraries. TCRdb processed the 5' RACE reads again and assigns one entry to each CDR3 protein, with no DNA. Its listing shows roughly 30,000 distinct CDR3 sequences. Sequences were obtained from memory CD8+ T cells from blood. Every receptor here comes from a human donor in good health. Some clones in this sample may be carry-over from other donors' samples.

The chain combines TRBV20-1 with TRBJ2-1. The CDR3 has 13 residues. CDR1 is DFQATT, CDR2 SNEGSKA, per germline (reference sequence). The CDR3 spells CSARNNSYNEQFF.

The chain uses TRBV3-1 and TRBJ1-2; the TRBD1 assignment by TCRdb is unverifiable without DNA. The CDR3 contains 17 residues. Germline V gene sequence: CDR1 LGHDT, CDR2 YNNKEL (reference sequence). The CDR3 reads CASSQDRWDSTNYGYTF.

The V gene is TRBV6-5, the J gene TRBJ1-2; TCRdb reports TRBD1, a call that lacks DNA to check it against. From germline, CDR1 is MNHEY and CDR2 SVGAGI. This CDR3 region has 15 residues. CDR3 residues: CASRVGSGGLNGYTF.

The rearrangement links TRBV20-1 to TRBJ2-1; TCRdb returns TRBD2, unconfirmable since there is no DNA. Germline CDR1 is DFQATT and CDR2 is SNEGSKA (reference sequence). The CDR3 runs 15 residues. CDR3 amino acids: CSAPQRDYSYNEQFF.

This chain joins TRBV7-6 and TRBJ2-7; the D call from TCRdb, TRBD1, cannot be confirmed without DNA. There are 14 residues in the CDR3. Germline CDR1 and CDR2: SGHVS and FNYEAQ. The CDR3 here is CASSSGQGGDEQYF.

This chain uses TRBV5-1 with TRBJ2-7; TCRdb gives TRBD1 as the D gene, but with no DNA this cannot be confirmed. CDR1 is SGHRS, CDR2 YFSETQ, per germline. The CDR3 has 14 amino acids. CDR3 region: CASSGEGRSYEQYF.

The chain joins TRBV16 to TRBJ2-7; TCRdb selects TRBD2, and the lack of DNA leaves this call unchecked. Germline V gene lookup returns CDR1 KGHSY and CDR2 FQNENV. CDR3 size: 15 residues. The CDR3: CASSSPPAGGYEQYF.

The chain uses TRBV29-1 and TRBJ2-3; TCRdb indicates TRBD2, and absent DNA this call remains unverified. Germline V gives CDR1 SQVTM, CDR2 ANQGSEA. The CDR3 runs to 12 residues. The CDR3 here is CSARSATDTQYF.

The chain has TRBV7-9 and TRBJ2-7; TCRdb's D gene call, TRBD1, goes unchecked for lack of DNA. This CDR3 is 17 amino acids long. From germline, CDR1 is SEHNR and CDR2 FQNEAQ (reference sequence). CDR3 loop: CASSSTGQGSWGYEQYF. The full variable domain, completed using reference TRBV7-9 and TRBJ2-7, is DTGVSQNPRHKITKRGQNVTFRCDPISEHNRLYWYRQTLGQGPEFLTYFQNEAQLEKSRLLSDRFSAERPKGSFSTLEIQRTEQGDSAMYLCASSSTGQGSWGYEQYFGPGTRLTVT.

V gene TRBV7-6 combines with J gene TRBJ2-7; the D gene TCRdb calls, TRBD1, cannot be checked with no DNA. The CDR3 consists of 16 residues. CDR1 and CDR2 from the germline V gene are SGHVS and FNYEAQ. CDR3 in amino acids: CASSLRPGGDSYEQYF.

The J gene is TRBJ2-5, the V gene TRBV4-3; with no DNA, the TCRdb D assignment of TRBD2 cannot be verified. The CDR3 is 12 amino acids. Germline lookup yields CDR1 LGHNA and CDR2 YSLEER. The CDR3 spells CASSRRGETQYF.

This clonotype is deemed medium-sized by its frequency. CDR3 amino acids: CASSRERGPSYEQYF. The chain links TRBV14 to TRBJ2-7; TCRdb designates TRBD1, a call that cannot be tested without DNA. The CDR3 has 15 amino acids. Germline lookup yields CDR1 SGHDN and CDR2 FVKESK. The full variable domain, rest sourced from reference TRBV14 and TRBJ2-7, is EAGVTQFPSHSVIEKGQTVTLRCDPISGHDNLYWYRRVMGKEIKFLLHFVKESKQDESGMPNNRFLAERTGGTYSTLKVQPAELEDSGVYFCASSRERGPSYEQYFGPGTRLTVT.

The V and J genes are TRBV6-1 and TRBJ2-2; TCRdb proposes TRBD2, but this gene call is untestable without DNA. The CDR3 spans 15 residues. Germline V gives CDR1 MNHNS, CDR2 SASEGT. CDR3 residues: CASSEQVGAHGELFF.

The J gene is TRBJ2-7, the V gene TRBV29-1. Per the germline V gene, CDR1 is SQVTM and CDR2 is ANQGSEA. This CDR3 is 15 amino acids long. The CDR3 spells CSVEDLQGNGYEQYF.

CDR3 region: CASSFSGGADGELFF. This chain links TRBV12-3 or TRBV12-4 with TRBJ2-2; TCRdb outputs TRBD1, but without DNA this stays unchecked. The CDR3 extends over 15 amino acids.

V is TRBV6-2 or TRBV6-3 and J is TRBJ2-1; TCRdb names TRBD2, which stays unverified in the absence of DNA. The CDR3 is 14 residues long. CDR1 MNHEY and CDR2 SVGEGT come from the germline V gene. The chain's CDR3 is CASSCLPGLGEQFF.

This chain links TRBV6-2 or TRBV6-3 with TRBJ2-1; the D call of TRBD2 rests on TCRdb alone, since no DNA is present to check it. Germline CDR1 is MNHEY and CDR2 is SVGEGT. The CDR3 has 15 residues. The CDR3 reads CASSAGLAGGHEQFF.

The chain recombines TRBV15 with TRBJ2-6. CDR3 length equals 16 residues. Germline CDR1 LNHNV, CDR2 YYDKDF (reference sequence). CDR3 amino acids: CATSRDFGSGANVLTF.

The chain employs TRBV7-9 and TRBJ2-3; the TRBD2 assignment by TCRdb is unverifiable without DNA. The CDR3 consists of 18 residues. Germline V gives CDR1 SEHNR, CDR2 FQNEAQ (reference sequence). CDR3 sequence: CASSLSSTSGSLTDTQYF.

This rearrangement joins TRBV7-6 to TRBJ2-7; TCRdb's D call of TRBD1 is untestable without DNA. This CDR3 has 14 residues. CDR1 is SGHVS and CDR2 is FNYEAQ in the germline V gene. Here the CDR3 reads CASSTRDSSYEQYF. The variable domain in full, with the rest retrieved from reference TRBV7-6 and TRBJ2-7, is GAGVSQSPRYKVTKRGQDVALRCDPISGHVSLYWYRQALGQGPEFLTYFNYEAQQDKSGLPNDRFSAERPEGSISTLTIQRTEQRDSAMYRCASSTRDSSYEQYFGPGTRLTVT.

This chain connects TRBV6-2 or TRBV6-3 to TRBJ2-2; checking the TCRdb D call of TRBD1 is not possible without DNA. Germline-derived CDR1 and CDR2 are MNHEY and SVGEGT. The CDR3 extends over 15 amino acids. CDR3 residues: CASSSGTDFTGELFF.

The chain recombines TRBV29-1 with TRBJ2-3; TCRdb picks TRBD1, but there is no DNA to check that call. CDR1 SQVTM and CDR2 ANQGSEA come from the germline V gene. This CDR3 comprises 13 residues. The chain's CDR3 is CSASQGEPDTQYF.

The rearrangement uses TRBV7-9 and TRBJ2-1; TCRdb's D call of TRBD1 is untestable without DNA. The CDR3 spans 15 residues. Germline-derived CDR1 and CDR2 are SEHNR and FQNEAQ (reference sequence). This CDR3 reads CASSYAGQGHGEQFF.